Listed below are T cell receptor beta chains from one sample, sequenced in a study of blood T cells in healthy people across ages. TCRdb re-called the 5' RACE reads through MiXCR, storing one row per CDR3 protein. The sample consists of 550,000 to 700,000 distinct CDR3 sequences, approximately 27% of them appearing once. Input material: blood. These TCRs come from a woman in her seventies in good health. Each CDR3 is given with its conserved first and last residue. The D gene is left open where the match is weak. The size field is filled for only some rows; it gives once, few, many or a size class.

D gene,clone size,V gene,J gene,CDR3 length,CDR3 DNA,CDR3 protein
TRBD1,few,TRBV12-5,TRBJ2-3,13,TGTGCTAGTGGACAGGGGCTCACAGATACGCAGTATTTT,CASGQGLTDTQYF
TRBD1,NA,TRBV29-1,TRBJ2-7,14,TGCAGCGTTTATCCGGGACAGGGGGTCTACGAGCAGTACTTC,CSVYPGQGVYEQYF
TRBD1,NA,TRBV10-3,TRBJ1-1,12,TGTGCCATCAGTGAGGAGACAGGGATAGCTTTCTTT,CAISEETGIAFF
NA,few,TRBV6-5,TRBJ1-5,13,TGTGCCAGCAGTTACAATAGCAATCAGCCCCAGCATTTT,CASSYNSNQPQHF
NA,many,TRBV7-2,TRBJ2-2,12,TGTGCCAGCAGCTCGTACACCGGGGAGCTGTTTTTT,CASSSYTGELFF
TRBD2,few,TRBV9,TRBJ2-5,18,TGTGCCAGCAGCCCCGGGAGCGGGGGGACCTACTACCAAGAGACCCAGTACTTC,CASSPGSGGTYYQETQYF
NA,NA,TRBV11-1,TRBJ2-2,16,TGTGCCAGCAGCTTACCAGATGTAGGAACCACCGGGGAGCTGTTTTTT,CASSLPDVGTTGELFF
NA,NA,TRBV7-9,TRBJ2-2,14,TGTACCAGCAGCGGTTCGGGCAACACCGGGGAGCTGTTTTTT,CTSSGSGNTGELFF
NA,few,TRBV7-2,TRBJ2-3,15,TGTGCCAGCAGCTTAGAGGTGGCACGTAATTACGCGCAGTATTTT,CASSLEVARNYAQYF
TRBD1,few,TRBV20-1,TRBJ1-4,15,TGCAGTGCTAGATTACCCGGGACAGGGGGTGAAAAACTGTTTTTT,CSARLPGTGGEKLFF
NA,few,TRBV27,TRBJ2-1,11,TGTGCCACGAGGAGGGGGGGTGAGCAGTTCTTC,CATRRGGEQFF
TRBD2,NA,TRBV4-3,TRBJ2-1,15,TGCGCCAGCAGCCTGCGGGGGGGCCCTCACAATGAGCAGTTCTTC,CASSLRGGPHNEQFF
NA,few,TRBV18,TRBJ1-2,15,TGTGCCAGCTCACCAGGGCAGGGACGGGGCTATGGCTACACCTTC,CASSPGQGRGYGYTF
NA,NA,TRBV29-1,TRBJ1-2,12,TGCAGCGTGCCCATGAGCAACTATGGCTACACCTTC,CSVPMSNYGYTF
NA,NA,TRBV10-3,TRBJ1-1,14,TGTGCCATCAGATCGACGCTGACGAACACTGAAGCTTTCTTT,CAIRSTLTNTEAFF
TRBD2,few,TRBV5-1,TRBJ2-5,14,TGCGCCAGCAGCTCTAGCGGGGTACGGGAGACCCAGTACTTC,CASSSSGVRETQYF
NA,NA,TRBV2,TRBJ1-2,14,TGTGCCAGCAGTGAGGACAGCGGGACCTATGGCTACACCTTC,CASSEDSGTYGYTF
NA,NA,TRBV20-1,TRBJ2-7,15,TGCAGTGCTAGAGATCCCCCAGGGGACGTGTACGAGCAGTACTTC,CSARDPPGDVYEQYF
NA,NA,TRBV6-6,TRBJ2-7,15,TGTGCCAGCAGTTGTGGACGTGCGAGCTCCTACGAGCAGTACTTC,CASSCGRASSYEQYF
NA,NA,TRBV15,TRBJ1-2,16,TGTGCCACCAGCAGAGATAGGCAGGCCGAGTCCTATGGCTACACCTTC,CATSRDRQAESYGYTF
TRBD2,NA,TRBV6-5,TRBJ2-3,14,TGTGCCAGCAGTTACGGGACTAGCGCTGCTACGCAGTATTTT,CASSYGTSAATQYF
NA,NA,TRBV6-5,TRBJ2-7,13,TGTGCCAGCAGTAAACCCCTGACCTACGAGCAGTACTTC,CASSKPLTYEQYF
NA,few,TRBV10-3,TRBJ1-1,16,TGTGCCACCACCGACGAACGGGGATCTCGGGACACTGAAGCTTTCTTT,CATTDERGSRDTEAFF
NA,NA,TRBV29-1,TRBJ2-3,15,TGCAGCGTTGGAATCGGTAGGCAGGGTGAGAATACGCAGTATTTT,CSVGIGRQGENTQYF
NA,many,TRBV20-1,TRBJ2-4,14,TGCAGTGCTAGTGGCCTTTTTGCTGGAAACATTCAGTACTTC,CSASGLFAGNIQYF
NA,few,TRBV20-1,TRBJ1-2,14,TGCAGTGCTAGAGATCAGGGGTCAGAGGGCCGCTACACCTTC,CSARDQGSEGRYTF
NA,few,TRBV30,TRBJ1-2,12,TGTGCCTGGAGTGTACAACGGGGGAGCTACACCTTC,CAWSVQRGSYTF
NA,NA,TRBV6-5,TRBJ2-1,14,TGTGCCAGCAGGCTGACAACCTCCTACAATGAGCAGTTCTTC,CASRLTTSYNEQFF
TRBD2,few,TRBV12-3/TRBV12-4,TRBJ2-5,15,TGTGCCAGCAGTTTCCCGAGCGGGGTAGGGGAGACCCAGTACTTC,CASSFPSGVGETQYF
NA,NA,TRBV20-1,TRBJ1-2,12,TGCAGTGCTGACGTAAAGAACTATGGCTACACCTTC,CSADVKNYGYTF
NA,NA,TRBV5-1,TRBJ2-2,15,TGCGCCAGCAGTTTCATAGCCCCAAACACCGGGGAGCTGTTTTTT,CASSFIAPNTGELFF
TRBD2,NA,TRBV5-1,TRBJ2-1,14,TGCGCCAGCAGCCCGAGCGGGGGGTTCGATGAGCAGTTCTTC,CASSPSGGFDEQFF
NA,NA,TRBV27,TRBJ2-1,14,TGTGCCAGCAGTTTATCGATCGGAGGAGGCGAGCAGTTCTTC,CASSLSIGGGEQFF
NA,few,TRBV4-3,TRBJ2-3,15,TGCGCCAGCAGCCAAGGACGGGGTAACACAGATACGCAGTATTTT,CASSQGRGNTDTQYF
NA,few,TRBV7-2,TRBJ2-4,17,TGTGCCAGCAGCTCGGGCGGGGCTAGAGGTTCCAAAAACATTCAGTACTTC,CASSSGGARGSKNIQYF
TRBD2,few,TRBV2,TRBJ2-5,13,TGTGCCAGCAGTGGTAGCGGGGGAGAGACCCAGTGCTTC,CASSGSGGETQCF
TRBD2,NA,TRBV10-3,TRBJ2-2,16,TGTGCCATCAGTGAGCTCGGGGGGGCCAACACCGGGGAGCTGTTTTTT,CAISELGGANTGELFF